These 20 T cell receptor beta chains came from one sample sequenced in a study of T cell responses to AZD1222 COVID-19 vaccine (dated by TCRdb to 2020 to 2022). The receptor library was made with the immunoSEQ multiplex PCR assay. The source is immuneACCESS, and TCRdb retained only in-frame sequences with V and J called. Part of the clones is not carried over; for the studies checked, unresolved V genes explain less than half of this, and the remainder is unexplained. For this sample there are about 170,000 clones; 87% appear just once. Together, the top ten hold 0.85% to 1.2% of the sample. In the paper's terms, the time point label means: about 28 days (+/-7) after the second vaccine dose. The source material was peripheral blood, sampled 28 days after the second AZD1222 dose. The receptors here all came from an adult who received the AZD1222 COVID-19 vaccine.

V usage is TRBV6-1 and J usage is TRBJ2-7, with D maybe TRBD2 (7 bases). The germline V gene encodes CDR1 MNHNS and CDR2 SASEGT. V lost 3 bases and J lost 0, with 12 bases in between. The CDR3 has 15 residues. In nucleotides, the CDR3 is TGTGCCAGCAGTGACGGGGGGCTTAGCTCCTACGAGCAGTACTTC. This translates into CASSDGGLSSYEQYF.

Here the CDR3 DNA reads TGTGCCAGCAGGAACAGGGATTTTAGAAACACCATATATTTT. This codes for CASRNRDFRNTIYF. The chain uses TRBV6-5 and TRBJ1-3; D may be TRBD1 (6 bases). Germline V gives CDR1 MNHEY, CDR2 SVGAGI. The CDR3 extends over 14 amino acids. Deletions cut 6 bases from V and 5 bases from J, with 14 bases between.

V is TRBV4-2 and J is TRBJ1-1; D gene unclear. The CDR3 sequence is 14 residues long. Trimming took off 0 bases at V and 2 bases at J, with 7 bases between the two ends. Germline V gives CDR1 LGHNA, CDR2 YNFKEQ. Here the CDR3 reads CASSQDGPNTEAFF. The CDR3 coding sequence is TGTGCCAGCAGCCAAGATGGGCCCAACACTGAAGCTTTCTTT.

The chain carries TRBV5-1 and TRBJ1-2; 8 nucleotides line up with TRBD1. The trim removed 4 bases at V and 6 bases at J, leaving 2 bases unmatched. The CDR3 sequence is 12 residues long. CDR1 and CDR2 from the germline V gene are SGHRS and YFSETQ. CDR3 residues: CASSPTGDGYTF. The CDR3 bases are TGCGCCAGCAGCCCGACAGGGGATGGCTACACCTTC. Full variable domain (remainder filled in from reference TRBV5-1 and TRBJ1-2): KAGVTQTPRYLIKTRGQQVTLSCSPISGHRSVSWYQQTPGQGLQFLFEYFSETQRNKGNFPGRFSGRQFSNSRSEMNVSTLELGDSALYLCASSPTGDGYTFGSGTRLTVV.

The V gene is TRBV7-2, the J gene TRBJ1-1, with 11 nucleotides matching TRBD1. Unmatched junction bases numbered 6, after V lost 4 bases and J lost 5 bases. The CDR3 extends over 15 amino acids. Germline V gene sequence: CDR1 SGHTA, CDR2 FQGNSA. The CDR3 sequence: CASSYQDRGRTEAFF. CDR3 sequence (DNA): TGTGCCAGCAGCTACCAGGACAGGGGGCGGACTGAAGCTTTCTTT.

The V gene is TRBV5-6, the J gene TRBJ1-2; D unresolved. The ends were cut back, 6 bases at V and 4 bases at J, with 10 bases in the middle. There are 12 residues in the CDR3. The V gene's germline CDR1 is SGHDT and CDR2 YYEEEE. The CDR3 DNA reads TGTGCCAGCATGTTCAGTGGCTATGGCTACACCTTC. Translated: CASMFSGYGYTF.

This clone was detected only a few times. V gene TRBV10-3 combines with J gene TRBJ2-7, with 12 bases lining up with TRBD1. The CDR3 totals 13 residues. Germline V gene lookup returns CDR1 ENHRY and CDR2 SYGVKD. J was trimmed by 7 bases and V by 10 bases; bases with no gene match: 8. CDR3 in amino acids: CASSGTGGWEQYF. The CDR3, as DNA: TGTGCCAGCTCCGGGACAGGGGGCTGGGAGCAGTACTTC.

A single count supports this clone. This rearrangement joins TRBV9 to TRBJ2-1; 10 bases match TRBD2. V dropped 4 bases and J dropped 5; count of bases not matched to a gene: 6. The CDR3 extends over 15 amino acids. Per the germline V gene, CDR1 is SGDLS and CDR2 is YYNGEE. The CDR3 nucleotides are TGTGCCAGCAGCCCAGGACTAGCGGCCAACAATGAGCAGTTCTTC. This sequence encodes CASSPGLAANNEQFF. The full variable domain, its missing parts supplied by reference TRBV9 and TRBJ2-1, is DSGVTQTPKHLITATGQRVTLRCSPRSGDLSVYWYQQSLDQGLQFLIQYYNGEERAKGNILERFSAQQFPDLHSELNLSSLELGDSALYFCASSPGLAANNEQFFGPGTRLTVL.

The V and J genes are TRBV6-5 and TRBJ1-2, with D tentatively TRBD1 (6 bases). Germline V lookup: CDR1 MNHEY, CDR2 SVGAGI. V lost 6 bases and J 2 bases, leaving 13 bases between the germline ends. The CDR3 is made up of 14 amino acids. The CDR3, as DNA: TGTGCCAGCAGGCGGGGCCAGGGGAACTATGGCTACACCTTC. Protein: CASRRGQGNYGYTF.

The CDR3 bases are TGTGCCCAGGTGACGGGGGAGTCTAACACCGGGGAGCTGTTTTTT. Its translation: CAQVTGESNTGELFF. V gene TRBV7-9 combines with J gene TRBJ2-2; D may be TRBD2 (6 bases). Germline-derived CDR1 and CDR2 are SEHNR and FQNEAQ (reference sequence). The ends were cut back, 11 bases at V and 2 bases at J, with 18 bases in the middle. There are 15 residues in the CDR3.

CDR3 loop: CASSLEAGQGTDTQYF. CDR3 coding DNA: TGTGCCAGCAGCTTGGAGGCGGGACAGGGAACAGATACGCAGTATTTT. The J gene is TRBJ2-3, the V gene TRBV5-4, with 9 positions matching TRBD1. The CDR3 totals 16 residues. V was clipped by 0 bases and J by 3 bases; unmatched bases: 5. The germline CDR1 and CDR2 sequences are SGHNT and YYREEE (reference sequence).

The chain joins TRBV10-1 to TRBJ2-6; D remains unclear. The V end lost 0 bases, the J end lost 0 bases, and 15 bases lay between the germline ends. CDR3 size: 19 residues. The germline V gene encodes CDR1 WNHNN and CDR2 SYGVQD (reference sequence). Here the CDR3 reads CASSESGHSRDSGANVLTF. The CDR3 nucleotides are TGCGCCAGCAGTGAGTCCGGGCATTCAAGGGACTCTGGGGCCAACGTCCTGACTTTC.

This chain connects TRBV15 to TRBJ1-5; no definite D call. In germline, CDR1 is LNHNV, CDR2 YYDKDF (reference sequence). V lost 5 bases, J lost 5 bases, and 10 bases lay in between. The CDR3 has 13 amino acids. DNA of the CDR3: TGTGCCACCAGCCACGATAGAGATCAGCCCCAGCATTTT. This translates into CATSHDRDQPQHF.

This chain connects TRBV3-1 (or the pseudogene TRBV3-2) to TRBJ2-1, with D perhaps assigned TRBD1 or TRBD2 (5 bases each). Germline V CDR1 and CDR2: LGHDT, YNNKEL (reference sequence). This CDR3 spans 16 amino acids. Trimming left V 0 bases short and J 0 bases short, with 9 bases between. CDR3 residues: CASSQEGRLSYNEQFF. The CDR3 nucleotides are TGTGCCAGCAGCCAAGAGGGACGGCTCTCCTACAATGAGCAGTTCTTC.

The gene calls are TRBV9 and TRBJ2-7, with 9 bases identical to TRBD1. The CDR3 is made up of 17 amino acids. After removal of 2 bases from V and 2 bases from J, the junction contained 11 bases not matched to a gene. The germline V gene has CDR1 SGDLS and CDR2 YYNGEE. Here the CDR3 DNA reads TGTGCCAGCAGCGTGGGACAGGGTAATTCGATAGCCTACGAGCAGTACTTC. This gives the protein CASSVGQGNSIAYEQYF.

The rearrangement links TRBV6-1 to TRBJ1-2; no firm D call. The CDR3 spans 15 residues. Trimming pared 2 bases from V and 0 bases from J, leaving 10 bases between. Looked up from germline, CDR1 is MNHNS and CDR2 is SASEGT. DNA for the CDR3: TGTGCCAGCAGTGAAAGGGCGGGAGCTAACTATGGCTACACCTTC. Residues: CASSERAGANYGYTF.

The chain couples TRBV5-4 to TRBJ2-7, with 7 bases matching TRBD2. J was trimmed by 7 bases and V by 4 bases; bases with no gene match: 14. The CDR3 is made up of 15 amino acids. Germline values: CDR1 SGHNT, CDR2 YYREEE (reference sequence). CDR3 sequence reads: CASSPPGTTPREQYF. In nucleotides, the CDR3 is TGTGCCAGCAGCCCACCCGGGACTACCCCTCGGGAGCAGTACTTC.

The V gene is TRBV5-1, the J gene TRBJ1-2; D perhaps matches TRBD1 (5 bases). Germline V gene data show CDR1 as SGHRS and CDR2 as YFSETQ. CDR3 length: 14 residues. V was shortened by 3 bases and J by 8 bases, with 17 bases between the two germline ends. In DNA form, the CDR3 reads TGCGCCAGCAGCTCCGCTACAGGTTTGTTCGGCTACACCTTC. Encoded protein: CASSSATGLFGYTF.

This chain joins TRBV4-1 and TRBJ1-4; D unclear. V was pared by 4 bases and J by 8 bases, with 14 bases between. CDR1 and CDR2 from the germline V gene are MGHRA and YSYEKL. This CDR3 has 14 residues. In DNA, the CDR3 is TGCGCCAGCAGCCCCGAAATGAAATTCGAAAAACTGTTTTTT. Its translation is CASSPEMKFEKLFF.

This clone was picked up one time. V and J are TRBV4-2 and TRBJ2-3, with 9 positions matching TRBD1. Germline-derived CDR1 and CDR2 are LGHNA and YNFKEQ. CDR3 length: 20 amino acids. J gave up 3 bases and V 2 bases, and 18 bases lay outside the gene matches. DNA for the CDR3: TGTGCCAGCAGCCAATCCGGCCCACAGGGGGCCTTACTTGGGACAGATACGCAGTATTTT. Its protein product is CASSQSGPQGALLGTDTQYF.